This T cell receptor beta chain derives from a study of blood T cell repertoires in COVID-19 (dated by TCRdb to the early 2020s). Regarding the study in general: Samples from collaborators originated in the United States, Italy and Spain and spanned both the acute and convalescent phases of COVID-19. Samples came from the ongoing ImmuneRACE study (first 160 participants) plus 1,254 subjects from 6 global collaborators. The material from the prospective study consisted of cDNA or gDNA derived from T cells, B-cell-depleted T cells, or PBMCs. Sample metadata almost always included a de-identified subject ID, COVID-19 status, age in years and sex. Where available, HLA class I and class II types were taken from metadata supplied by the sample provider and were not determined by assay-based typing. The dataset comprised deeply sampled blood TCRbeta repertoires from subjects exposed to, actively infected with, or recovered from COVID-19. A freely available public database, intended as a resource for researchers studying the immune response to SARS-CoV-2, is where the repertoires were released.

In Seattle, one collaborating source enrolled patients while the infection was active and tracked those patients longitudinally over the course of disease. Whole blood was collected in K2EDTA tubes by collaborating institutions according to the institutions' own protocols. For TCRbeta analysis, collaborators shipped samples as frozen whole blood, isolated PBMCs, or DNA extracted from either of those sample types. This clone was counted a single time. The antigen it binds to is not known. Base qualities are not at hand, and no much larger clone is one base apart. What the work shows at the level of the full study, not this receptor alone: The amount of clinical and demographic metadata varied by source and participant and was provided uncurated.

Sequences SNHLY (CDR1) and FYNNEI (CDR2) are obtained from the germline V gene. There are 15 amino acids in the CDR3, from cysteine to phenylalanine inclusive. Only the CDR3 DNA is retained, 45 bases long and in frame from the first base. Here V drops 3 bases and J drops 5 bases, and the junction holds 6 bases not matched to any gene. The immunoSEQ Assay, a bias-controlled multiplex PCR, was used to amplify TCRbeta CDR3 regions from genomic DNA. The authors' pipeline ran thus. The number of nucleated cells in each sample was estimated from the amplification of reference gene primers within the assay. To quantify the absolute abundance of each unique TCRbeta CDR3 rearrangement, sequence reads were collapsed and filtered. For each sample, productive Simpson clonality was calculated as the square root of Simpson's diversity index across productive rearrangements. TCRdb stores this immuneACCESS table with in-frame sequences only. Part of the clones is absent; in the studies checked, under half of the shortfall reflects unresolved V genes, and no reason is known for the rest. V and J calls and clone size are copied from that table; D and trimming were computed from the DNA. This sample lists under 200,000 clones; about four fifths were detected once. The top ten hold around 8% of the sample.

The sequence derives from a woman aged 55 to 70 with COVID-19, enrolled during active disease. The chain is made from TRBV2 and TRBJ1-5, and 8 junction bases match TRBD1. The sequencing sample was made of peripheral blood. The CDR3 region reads CASSEGDRRYQPQHF. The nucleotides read TGTGCCAGCAGTGAGGGGGACAGGAGGTATCAGCCCCAGCATTTT.